The 9 T cell receptor beta chains below all came from one sample that was sequenced in a study of blood T cells in healthy people across ages. It was with a sample-barcoded 5' primer and a J-beta primer mix that a second PCR of about 6 to 12 cycles was run. TCRdb redid the calling of the 5' RACE reads with MiXCR, one entry per CDR3 protein. There are about 1,400,000 distinct CDR3 sequences in the sample; roughly 59% occur only once, and about 6.3% lies in the top ten. Sequencing was carried out using blood. Source of these receptors: a man between 18 and 29 years old in good health.

This chain uses TRBV7-2 with TRBJ2-1; maybe TRBD1 (6 bases). V was cut by 1 base and J by 13 bases, with 29 bases left in between. This CDR3 spans 18 amino acids. The germline V gene has CDR1 SGHTA and CDR2 FQGNSA. CDR3 DNA: TGTGCCAGCAGCTTAGTGATGACGGGGTGGGGGCTAGGAGAGACCCAGTTCTTC. Residues: CASSLVMTGWGLGETQFF.

This chain connects TRBV5-1 to TRBJ1-2; 7 nucleotides align to TRBD1. The CDR3 is made up of 14 amino acids. The junction had 7 bases not matched to a gene; V was cut back by 2 bases and J by 6 bases. The germline V gene has CDR1 SGHRS and CDR2 YFSETQ. The CDR3 protein is CASSLQGTLDGYTF. Written as DNA, the CDR3 is TGCGCCAGCAGCTTACAGGGGACATTGGATGGCTACACCTTC.

There are many counts of this clonotype. The J gene is TRBJ1-2, the V gene TRBV11-2; D remains unclear. CDR1 is SGHAT and CDR2 is FQNNGV in the germline V gene. There are 15 residues in the CDR3. Trimming left V 1 base short and J 4 bases short, with 13 bases between. CDR3: CASSLGAIPSYGYTF. In nucleotides, the CDR3 is TGTGCCAGCAGCTTAGGGGCCATTCCCTCCTATGGCTACACCTTC. Supplemented by reference TRBV11-2 and TRBJ1-2, the full variable domain reads EAGVAQSPRYKIIEKRQSVAFWCNPISGHATLYWYQQILGQGPKLLIQFQNNGVVDDSQLPKDRFSAERLKGVDSTLKIQPAKLEDSAVYLCASSLGAIPSYGYTFGSGTRLTVV.

The chain combines TRBV4-3 with TRBJ2-7; TRBD2 might be the D (6 bases). The CDR3 has 16 residues. Deletions cut 3 bases from V and 4 bases from J, with 19 bases between. The germline V gene encodes CDR1 LGHNA and CDR2 YSLEER. Written as DNA, the CDR3 is TGCGCCAGCAGCCAGGCGGCTGGGGCGGAGGGATACGAGCAGTACTTC. Translating gives CASSQAAGAEGYEQYF.

This chain joins TRBV20-1 and TRBJ2-1; tentative D call: TRBD2 (6 bases). Trimming removed 0 bases from V and 3 bases from J, with 12 bases in between. The length of the CDR3 is 15 residues. CDR1 is DFQATT and CDR2 is SNEGSKA in the germline V gene (reference sequence). The CDR3 is CSARDNSGDYNEQFF. CDR3 nucleotides: TGCAGTGCTAGAGATAACTCGGGGGACTACAATGAGCAGTTCTTC.

The CDR3 loop reads CASSQETSPETQYF. CDR3 in DNA: TGCGCCAGCAGCCAAGAAACTAGCCCAGAGACCCAGTACTTC. The J gene is TRBJ2-5, the V gene TRBV4-1; the D gene is possibly TRBD2 (6 bases). Deletions cut 0 bases from V and 4 bases from J, with 9 bases between. The CDR3 contains 14 residues. CDR1 and CDR2 (germline): MGHRA, YSYEKL.

This chain joins TRBV5-6 and TRBJ2-7, with D possibly being TRBD2 (5 bases). This CDR3 spans 16 amino acids. Germline CDR1 and CDR2: SGHDT and YYEEEE. V was cut by 0 bases and J by 2 bases, with 15 bases left in between. For the CDR3, the DNA is TGTGCCAGCAGCTTGGAACGGGGAACACTGACCTACGAGCAGTACTTC. Amino acid sequence: CASSLERGTLTYEQYF.

J is TRBJ2-4 and V is TRBV7-2; perhaps TRBD2 as D (6 bases). The CDR3 is 16 amino acids. In germline, CDR1 is SGHTA, CDR2 FQGNSA. Deletions cut 0 bases from V and 2 bases from J, with 11 bases between. The CDR3 coding sequence is TGTGCCAGCAGCTTAGCGGGGGGTCGAACCAAAAACATTCAGTACTTC. This encodes CASSLAGGRTKNIQYF.

This clonotype was detected a few times. V gene TRBV20-1 combines with J gene TRBJ2-7, with TRBD1 matching 8 bases. Germline V gene data show CDR1 as DFQATT and CDR2 as SNEGSKA (reference sequence). There are 14 residues in the CDR3. With V trimmed by 5 bases and J by 2 bases, 8 bases remained unmatched. The CDR3 DNA reads as TGCAGTGCTCCCAACCCGGGACAGGCCTACGAGCAGTACTTC. This codes for CSAPNPGQAYEQYF.